The entry that follows covers one TCR beta chain sequence. Its antigen is unidentified. Germline loops: CDR1 DFQATT, CDR2 SNEGSKA (reference sequence). The CDR3 consists of 11 residues. V was clipped by 7 bases and J by 0 bases, with 5 bases between them. A single record per CDR3 protein comes from TCRdb applying MiXCR to the reads. The data show roughly 340,000 distinct CDR3 sequences, 25% to 35% seen once. The sample is drawn from a study of T cell repertoires in cytomegalovirus infection. Study-wide points: Ex vivo responses were dominated by HLA-C-restricted CMV-specific TCR beta clonotypes.

The source was cultured PBMCs, collected from culture after CMV antigen stimulation. The gene calls are TRBV20-1 and TRBJ2-3; D ambiguous. The receptor was isolated from a human donor in good health (CMV status not recorded). Some clones in this sample may be carry-over from other donors' samples. In DNA, the CDR3 is TGCAGTGTGAGCAGCACAGATACGCAGTATTTT. Translation gives CSVSSTDTQYF.